The 19 T cell receptor beta chains in this list originate from one sample, sequenced in a study of blood T cell repertoires in COVID-19 (dated by TCRdb to 2020 to 2021). Receptor amplification or capture employed the immunoSEQ multiplex PCR assay. TCRdb obtained this table from immuneACCESS and retained in-frame rearrangements with V and J assigned. These tables miss some clones; where compared with another copy, unresolved V genes account for less than half of the shortfall, and the remainder is unexplained. The sample includes about 94,000 clones, with about 86% observed a single time. Together, the top ten hold 6.3% of the sample. The sequenced sample was peripheral blood. The source of these receptors is a man aged 55 to 70 with acute or convalescent COVID-19.

This chain joins TRBV7-6 and TRBJ1-1, with D tentatively TRBD1 (6 bases). V was trimmed by 0 bases and J by 4 bases, leaving 9 bases between them. The CDR3 contains 14 residues. Germline loops: CDR1 SGHVS, CDR2 FNYEAQ. The CDR3 DNA follows: TGTGCCAGCAGCTTAGCCGCAGGGGTCACTGAAGCTTTCTTT. It encodes CASSLAAGVTEAFF.

The chain combines TRBV5-1 with TRBJ2-7; D remains ambiguous. The CDR3 has 14 residues. The V gene's germline CDR1 is SGHRS and CDR2 YFSETQ. V was clipped by 0 bases and J by 4 bases, with 11 bases between them. This chain's CDR3 is CASSLVASNYEQYF. CDR3 nucleotides: TGCGCCAGCAGCTTGGTTGCGTCGAATTACGAGCAGTACTTC.

The chain links TRBV12-3 or TRBV12-4 to TRBJ1-1; D perhaps matches TRBD1 (5 bases). V was shortened by 3 bases and J by 4 bases, with 6 bases between the two germline ends. The CDR3 is 12 amino acids. CDR3 nucleotide sequence: TGTGCCAGCAGTTTGGGGCCCACTGAAGCTTTCTTT. Residues: CASSLGPTEAFF.

The chain carries TRBV29-1 and TRBJ1-1; TRBD1 agrees at 7 bases. This CDR3 has 15 residues. Germline V gene data show CDR1 as SQVTM and CDR2 as ANQGSEA. The junction had 13 bases not matched to a gene; V was cut back by 6 bases and J by 3 bases. In DNA form, the CDR3 reads TGCAGCGTCTCCATTCCGGGACAGCCATACACTGAAGCTTTCTTT. This sequence encodes CSVSIPGQPYTEAFF.

The chain has TRBV11-3 and TRBJ2-3, with D unclear. The germline V and J ends were trimmed by 4 bases and 4 bases, with 9 bases remaining between them. CDR1 and CDR2 (germline): SGHNT, YENEEA. CDR3 length equals 13 residues. As DNA, the CDR3 is TGTGCCAGCAGCTCTAAGAGTGCAGATACGCAGTATTTT. This gives the protein CASSSKSADTQYF.

V and J are TRBV5-4 and TRBJ2-5, with 9 bases identical to TRBD2. Germline lookup yields CDR1 SGHNT and CDR2 YYREEE (reference sequence). Trimming at V came to 4 bases and at J to 5 bases, leaving 6 bases not matched to a gene. The CDR3 consists of 14 residues. The DNA of the CDR3 is TGTGCCAGCAGCCCTGGGACTAGCAGGGAGACCCAGTACTTC. It codes for CASSPGTSRETQYF.

The chain employs TRBV11-2 and TRBJ2-5; TRBD1 aligns across 11 bases. Germline trimming cut 6 bases from V and 0 bases from J; bases unmatched to any gene: 9. The CDR3 totals 17 residues. The germline CDR1 and CDR2 sequences are SGHAT and FQNNGV. This CDR3 is CASRDGQGASYQETQYF. The CDR3 DNA reads as TGTGCCAGCAGGGATGGACAGGGGGCCTCCTACCAAGAGACCCAGTACTTC. Looking up the rest from reference TRBV11-2 and TRBJ2-5 gives the full variable domain: EAGVAQSPRYKIIEKRQSVAFWCNPISGHATLYWYQQILGQGPKLLIQFQNNGVVDDSQLPKDRFSAERLKGVDSTLKIQPAKLEDSAVYLCASRDGQGASYQETQYFGPGTRLLVL.

Only one count was recorded for this clone. CDR3 region: CASSQESGGSGYTF. The CDR3 DNA follows: TGTGCCAGCAGCCAAGAATCAGGGGGCTCTGGCTACACCTTC. J is TRBJ1-2 and V is TRBV3-1 (or the pseudogene TRBV3-2), with 8 bases identical to TRBD1. The CDR3 totals 14 residues. V was clipped by 0 bases and J by 7 bases; unmatched bases: 4. The V gene's germline CDR1 is LGHDT and CDR2 YNNKEL (reference sequence).

V is TRBV5-1 and J is TRBJ1-3, with D unresolved. Germline V gene data show CDR1 as SGHRS and CDR2 as YFSETQ. The CDR3 runs 14 residues. V shed 0 bases and J shed 0 bases, with 4 bases lying between them. Written as DNA, the CDR3 is TGCGCCAGCAGCTTGGAAGCCTCTGGAAACACCATATATTTT. Protein: CASSLEASGNTIYF.

The chain joins TRBV9 to TRBJ1-2, with a possible D match to TRBD1 (5 bases). Looked up from germline, CDR1 is SGDLS and CDR2 is YYNGEE. The V and J ends lost 0 bases and 4 bases respectively, with 19 bases between them. This CDR3 spans 17 amino acids. The CDR3 region is CASSVAASDSEIYGYTF. CDR3 coding DNA: TGTGCCAGCAGCGTAGCTGCGTCCGACAGCGAAATCTATGGCTACACCTTC.

The gene calls are TRBV5-6 and TRBJ2-1; perhaps TRBD1 as D (6 bases). V lost 4 bases and J lost 7, with 9 bases in between. The CDR3 runs to 12 residues. The V gene's germline CDR1 is SGHDT and CDR2 YYEEEE. CDR3 nucleotides: TGTGCCAGCAGCGCCGGGACAAATGAGCAGTTCTTC. Amino acid sequence: CASSAGTNEQFF. Full variable domain (outside the CDR3, taken from reference TRBV5-6 and TRBJ2-1): DAGVTQSPTHLIKTRGQQVTLRCSPKSGHDTVSWYQQALGQGPQFIFQYYEEEERQRGNFPDRFSGHQFPNYSSELNVNALLLGDSALYLCASSAGTNEQFFGPGTRLTVL.

J is TRBJ1-5 and V is TRBV3-1 (or the pseudogene TRBV3-2); perhaps TRBD1 as D (5 bases). The CDR3 sequence is 17 residues long. The germline gives CDR1 LGHDT, CDR2 YNNKEL (reference sequence). Trimming left V 0 bases short and J 2 bases short, with 14 bases between. The CDR3 reads CASSQDSRGSRNQPQHF. The CDR3, as DNA: TGTGCCAGCAGCCAAGATTCTAGGGGCAGCCGCAATCAGCCCCAGCATTTT.

This rearrangement joins TRBV29-1 to TRBJ1-2, with D possibly TRBD1 on 5 matching bases. Germline V gene sequence: CDR1 SQVTM, CDR2 ANQGSEA. The V end lost 7 bases, the J end lost 2 bases, and 14 bases lay between the germline ends. CDR3 length: 13 amino acids. The CDR3 coding sequence is TGCAGCGGCCGGGACTCAGAGAACTATGGCTACACCTTC. Translating gives CSGRDSENYGYTF.

V and J are TRBV4-1 and TRBJ1-5, with D maybe TRBD1 (5 bases). The germline CDR1 and CDR2 sequences are MGHRA and YSYEKL. Trimming removed 4 bases at V and 7 bases at J, with 14 bases between. This CDR3 spans 14 amino acids. CDR3 loop: CASSPTDGEQPQHF. The CDR3 region has the DNA TGCGCCAGCAGCCCGACAGATGGAGAACAGCCCCAGCATTTT.

The chain has TRBV19 and TRBJ1-1; 9 bases fit TRBD1. There are 16 residues in the CDR3. V shed 2 bases and J 4 bases; nucleotides not matched to a gene: 8. The V gene's germline CDR1 is LNHDA and CDR2 SQIVND (reference sequence). The chain's CDR3 is CASSIKGTGTGTEAFF. The CDR3 DNA follows: TGTGCCAGTAGTATAAAGGGGACAGGGACGGGCACTGAAGCTTTCTTT.

This clone was seen a single time. This sequence joins TRBV18 and TRBJ1-2; 12 bases line up with TRBD1. Unmatched junction bases numbered 4, after V lost 0 bases and J lost 5 bases. Germline values: CDR1 KGHSH, CDR2 LQKENI. The CDR3 runs to 16 residues. The CDR3 spells CASSPPAGQGAYGYTF. CDR3 DNA sequence: TGTGCCAGCTCACCACCGGCGGGACAGGGGGCATATGGCTACACCTTC.

The chain couples TRBV6-1 to TRBJ1-2; a possible D gene is TRBD1 (5 bases). The germline CDR1 and CDR2 sequences are MNHNS and SASEGT. Trimming removed 3 bases at V and 1 base at J, with 12 bases between. This CDR3 spans 15 amino acids. CDR3 residues: CASSDDRTFNYGYTF. CDR3 DNA sequence: TGTGCCAGCAGTGACGACAGAACCTTTAACTATGGCTACACCTTC.

This chain joins TRBV12-5 and TRBJ2-5; 9 nucleotides line up with TRBD1. CDR3 length: 15 residues. Germline lookup yields CDR1 LGHNT and CDR2 FRNRAP. The trim removed 4 bases at V and 1 base at J, leaving 4 bases unmatched. The CDR3 DNA sequence: TGTGCTAGTGGTTCGCTACAGGGGGCCCAAGAGACCCAGTACTTC. Amino acid sequence: CASGSLQGAQETQYF.

The CDR3 nucleotides are TGTGCCAGCAGTTTTGGGGACAGCCTCTATGGCTACACCTTC. Translation: CASSFGDSLYGYTF. The chain uses TRBV28 and TRBJ1-2; 7 bases map to TRBD1. Germline V gene sequence: CDR1 MDHEN, CDR2 SYDVKM. CDR3 size: 14 residues. V was pared by 3 bases and J by 4 bases, with 5 bases of the junction left unmatched.